This TCR beta chain was sequenced in a study of human T cells and chemical hapten exposure. Study details: Doses of diphenylcyclopropenone went to the patients' scalps weekly throughout the roughly 23-week study.

TCRdb re-derived calls from the RACE reads in MiXCR, one entry per CDR3 protein. The sample carries 50,000 to 65,000 distinct CDR3 sequences, roughly 10% recorded once. This sample's time point: pre-sensitization, week 0. Treatment noted: therapeutic diphenylcyclopropenone sensitization with weekly scalp DPC. The study drew its donors from alopecia patients who were 18 to 70 years old and suitable for DPC. This clonotype was recorded many times. The CDR3 covers 14 residues. CDR1 LGHDT and CDR2 YNNKEL come from the germline V gene (reference sequence). Deletions cut 4 bases from V and 3 bases from J, with 12 bases between.

The sample consisted of whole blood, taken in connection with sensitization to the hapten diphenylcyclopropenone (DPC). This sequence joins TRBV3-1 and TRBJ1-1, with a tentative D call TRBD1 (5 bases). This receptor was obtained from a woman in her thirties or forties with alopecia areata. Some clones in this sample may be carry-over from other donors' samples. The CDR3 sequence: CASSPYEGYTEAFF. The CDR3 bases are TGTGCCAGCAGCCCCTATGAGGGGTACACTGAAGCTTTCTTT.